The T cell receptor beta chain described here comes from a study of T cell responses to AZD1222 COVID-19 vaccine. Sequencing was performed with immunoSEQ multiplex PCR; in TCRdb, only in-frame clones are kept and a portion is missing. The sample shows 110,000 or so clones, about 92% of them seen only once. V shed 6 bases and J 5 bases; nucleotides not matched to a gene: 7. CDR3 length: 15 amino acids. CDR1 LGHDT and CDR2 YNNKEL come from the germline V gene (reference sequence). The clonotype originates from an adult in good health. Sequencing was performed on peripheral blood, taken on day 0 of MenACWY control vaccination. J is TRBJ2-2 and V is TRBV3-1 (or the pseudogene TRBV3-2), with TRBD1 identical over 9 bases. CDR3 residues: CASRLTGGDTGELFF. The DNA for the CDR3 is TGTGCCAGCAGGCTTACAGGGGGCGATACCGGGGAGCTGTTTTTT.